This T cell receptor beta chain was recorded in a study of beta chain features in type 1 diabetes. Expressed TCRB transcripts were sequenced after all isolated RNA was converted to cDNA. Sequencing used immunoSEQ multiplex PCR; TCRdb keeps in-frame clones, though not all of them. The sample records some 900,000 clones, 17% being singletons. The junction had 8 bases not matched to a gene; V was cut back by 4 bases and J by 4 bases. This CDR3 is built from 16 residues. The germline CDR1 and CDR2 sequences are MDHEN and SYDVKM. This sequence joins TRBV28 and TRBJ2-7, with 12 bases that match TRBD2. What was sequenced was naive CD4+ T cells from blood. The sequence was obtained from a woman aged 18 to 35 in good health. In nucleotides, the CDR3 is TGTGCCAGCAGTTCCCCGACTAGCGGGAGTACTTACGAGCAGTACTTC. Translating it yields CASSSPTSGSTYEQYF.